The clone carrying this TCR beta chain was seen a few times. TCRdb used MiXCR to reprocess the 5' RACE reads, holding one entry per CDR3 protein. The table shows a few hundred thousand distinct CDR3 sequences, with around 20% occurring only once. These data are taken from a study of T-cell memory formation after mild COVID-19. The CDR3 extends over 16 amino acids. CDR1 SEHNR and CDR2 FQNEAQ come from the germline V gene (reference sequence). The J segment lost 5 bases and the V segment lost 0 bases, leaving 10 bases of the junction unmatched. This chain connects TRBV7-9 to TRBJ2-7; TRBD2 aligns across 7 bases. This TCR came from an adult woman who had mild COVID-19 (a few samples of this study predate the infection). Cell type and time point are not known. The specimen sequenced was PBMCs or a T cell subset sorted from them (not recorded which). CDR3 DNA: TGTGCCAGCAGCTTAGCACGAGCGGGAAATCGGGACGAGCAGTACTTC. Translation gives CASSLARAGNRDEQYF.